These 5 T cell receptor beta chains came from one sample sequenced in a study of blood T cell repertoires in COVID-19. Sequencing was performed with immunoSEQ multiplex PCR; in TCRdb, only in-frame clones are kept and a portion is missing. The sample yields about 480,000 clones, 85% to 90% seen once. Sequences were obtained from peripheral blood. These receptors all come from a woman in her thirties with acute or convalescent COVID-19.

In its sample, this clone was seen a few times. V gene TRBV7-2 combines with J gene TRBJ1-5; no clear D. The V gene lost 2 bases and the J gene lost 7 bases, with 9 bases spanning the gap. Per germline, CDR1 SGHTA and CDR2 FQGNSA. This CDR3 has 13 amino acids. CDR3 region: CASSLMAGQPQHF. CDR3 sequence (DNA): TGTGCCAGCAGCTTAATGGCGGGACAGCCCCAGCATTTT.

The chain joins TRBV6-5 to TRBJ2-7, with D uncertain. V lost 6 bases to trimming and J lost 2 bases, with 11 bases between them. In germline, CDR1 is MNHEY, CDR2 SVGAGI. The CDR3 runs to 13 residues. The CDR3 sequence is CASSLHFPYEQYF. The CDR3 DNA follows: TGTGCCAGCAGCCTCCACTTCCCCTACGAGCAGTACTTC.

This clone was observed a handful of times. The rearrangement uses TRBV5-1 and TRBJ1-2; TRBD1 might be the D (6 bases). Germline V gene data show CDR1 as SGHRS and CDR2 as YFSETQ. Deletions cut 7 bases from V and 4 bases from J, with 11 bases between. The CDR3 has 12 amino acids. The CDR3 DNA follows: TGCGCCAGCCACAGGGAGGGCTATGGCTACACCTTC. The encoded protein is CASHREGYGYTF.

In the case of this clone: This specimen includes other DNA sequences encoding the same CDR3. The chain links TRBV5-1 to TRBJ2-7, with 10 bases that match TRBD2. Germline CDR1 and CDR2: SGHRS and YFSETQ. This CDR3 has 14 amino acids. V shed 5 bases, J shed 2 bases, and the junction held 4 bases outside the gene matches. In DNA form, the CDR3 reads TGCGCCAGCAGTTCCAGCGGGGGGGCCTACGAGCAGTACTTC. Protein: CASSSSGGAYEQYF.

The chain links TRBV5-1 to TRBJ1-6; TRBD1 is a possible D gene (6 bases). The CDR3 loop spans 15 amino acids. The germline V gene encodes CDR1 SGHRS and CDR2 YFSETQ. Trimming removed 0 bases from V and 3 bases from J, with 7 bases in between. The CDR3 coding sequence is TGCGCCAGCAGCTTGGTGGACAGCTATAATTCACCCCTCCACTTT. Amino acid sequence: CASSLVDSYNSPLHF.